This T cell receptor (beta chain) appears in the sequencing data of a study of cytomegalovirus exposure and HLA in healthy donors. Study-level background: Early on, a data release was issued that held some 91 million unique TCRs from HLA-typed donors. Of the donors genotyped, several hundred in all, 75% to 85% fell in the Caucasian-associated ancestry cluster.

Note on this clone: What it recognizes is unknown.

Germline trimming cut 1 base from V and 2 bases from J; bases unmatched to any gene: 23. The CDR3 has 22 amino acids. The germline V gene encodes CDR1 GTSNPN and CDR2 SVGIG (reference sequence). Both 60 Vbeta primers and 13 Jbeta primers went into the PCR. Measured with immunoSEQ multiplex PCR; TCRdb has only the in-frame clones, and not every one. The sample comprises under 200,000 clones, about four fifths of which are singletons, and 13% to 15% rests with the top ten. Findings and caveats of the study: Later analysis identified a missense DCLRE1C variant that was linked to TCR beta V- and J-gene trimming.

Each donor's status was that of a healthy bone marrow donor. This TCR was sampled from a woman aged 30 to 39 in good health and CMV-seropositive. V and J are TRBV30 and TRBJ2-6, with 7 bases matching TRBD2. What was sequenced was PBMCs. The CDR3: CAWSELSLAEILTLTGANVLTF. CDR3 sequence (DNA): TGTGCCTGGAGTGAGTTGTCTCTAGCGGAAATATTGACTCTGACTGGGGCCAACGTCCTGACTTTC.